The next 28 T cell receptor beta chains were all read from a single sample in a study of cytomegalovirus exposure and HLA in healthy donors. 60 Vbeta and 13 Jbeta primers were used in PCR. Produced via immunoSEQ multiplex PCR; TCRdb's table is partial and in-frame only. The sample comprises roughly 150,000 clones, roughly 70% of which are singletons, and 3.1% rests with the top ten. Input material: PBMCs. Every receptor here comes from a male donor in good health and CMV-seronegative.

The chain combines TRBV5-8 with TRBJ2-7; 8 bases match TRBD1. The CDR3 runs to 14 residues. Germline V CDR1 and CDR2: SGHTS, YDEGEE. The ends lost 4 bases at V and 2 bases at J; junction bases unmatched: 5. The CDR3 DNA reads as TGTGCCAGCAGCACCGGACAGGGCCCCTACGAGCAGTACTTC. As protein: CASSTGQGPYEQYF. The entire variable domain, with the rest obtained from reference TRBV5-8 and TRBJ2-7, is as follows: EAGVTQSPTHLIKTRGQQATLRCSPISGHTSVYWYQQALGLGLQFLLWYDEGEERNRGNFPPRFSGRQFPNYSSELNVNALELEDSALYLCASSTGQGPYEQYFGPGTRLTVT.

This chain joins TRBV7-2 and TRBJ1-5; possibly TRBD1 for D (5 bases). There are 16 residues in the CDR3. Trimming shortened V by 3 bases and J by 2 bases, and 14 bases separated the two germline ends. CDR1 and CDR2 (germline): SGHTA, FQGNSA. CDR3 protein: CASSLGGTSGNQPQHF. The CDR3 coding sequence is TGTGCCAGCAGCTTGGGAGGGACTTCTGGCAATCAGCCCCAGCATTTT.

The V and J genes are TRBV19 and TRBJ2-6, with D tentatively TRBD2 (6 bases). The germline gives CDR1 LNHDA, CDR2 SQIVND (reference sequence). The CDR3 extends over 16 amino acids. V lost 1 base to trimming and J lost 1 base, with 8 bases between them. The CDR3 nucleotides are TGTGCCAGTAGTATAGCGGGGGTATCTGGGGCCAACGTCCTGACTTTC. Its protein is CASSIAGVSGANVLTF.

In this sample, this clone turned up once. This rearrangement joins TRBV30 to TRBJ2-7, with a possible D match to TRBD1 (6 bases). The ends were cut back, 0 bases at V and 1 base at J, with 13 bases in the middle. CDR3 length: 15 amino acids. Germline CDR1 and CDR2: GTSNPN and SVGIG (reference sequence). In DNA, the CDR3 is TGTGCCTGGAGTGTACTGGGGGCCGGGTCCTACGAGCAGTACTTC. This translates into CAWSVLGAGSYEQYF. Looking up the rest from reference TRBV30 and TRBJ2-7 gives the full variable domain: SQTIHQWPATLVQPVGSPLSLECTVEGTSNPNLYWYRQAAGRGLQLLFYSVGIGQISSEVPQNLSASRPQDRQFILSSKKLLLSDSGFYLCAWSVLGAGSYEQYFGPGTRLTVT.

The V gene is TRBV4-2, the J gene TRBJ2-5; 11 bases fit TRBD2. V shed 3 bases, J shed 2 bases, and the junction held 8 bases outside the gene matches. The CDR3 is made up of 17 amino acids. Germline CDR1 LGHNA, CDR2 YNFKEQ. The CDR3 DNA sequence: TGTGCCAGCAGCCAGTGGGGTAGCGGGGGGGTACAAGAGACCCAGTACTTC. Its protein is CASSQWGSGGVQETQYF.

This rearrangement joins TRBV7-9 to TRBJ1-3; no definite D call. The germline V gene encodes CDR1 SEHNR and CDR2 FQNEAQ (reference sequence). Trimming removed 3 bases from V and 0 bases from J, with 12 bases in between. There are 16 residues in the CDR3. The CDR3 region has the DNA TGTGCCAGCAGCTTTTTGGGAGTCTCCTCTGGAAACACCATATATTTT. It specifies CASSFLGVSSGNTIYF.

This clone has only a few counts. V usage is TRBV19 and J usage is TRBJ1-2; 9 bases align to TRBD1. The germline V gene encodes CDR1 LNHDA and CDR2 SQIVND (reference sequence). J was trimmed by 6 bases and V by 0 bases; bases with no gene match: 20. This CDR3 has 20 amino acids. DNA of the CDR3: TGTGCCAGTAGTATAGAACGGACGTGGGGACAGGGACGTGGTGGGAATGGCTACACCTTC. Translation gives CASSIERTWGQGRGGNGYTF.

V and J are TRBV19 and TRBJ1-5; D possibly corresponds to TRBD1 (6 bases). CDR3 length: 18 residues. V was shortened by 0 bases and J by 4 bases, with 19 bases between the two germline ends. Germline values: CDR1 LNHDA, CDR2 SQIVND (reference sequence). The CDR3 sequence: CASSIDHPQGRKNQPQHF. As DNA, the CDR3 is TGTGCCAGTAGTATAGATCACCCACAGGGAAGAAAAAATCAGCCCCAGCATTTT.

This clone was found a few times. This sequence joins TRBV6-5 and TRBJ2-7; D might be TRBD2 (5 bases). In germline, CDR1 is MNHEY, CDR2 SVGAGI. The CDR3 loop spans 16 amino acids. Trimming left V 0 bases short and J 0 bases short, with 12 bases between. The CDR3 bases are TGTGCCAGCAGTTACTCGGGAGAAGATCTCTCCTACGAGCAGTACTTC. It is translated as CASSYSGEDLSYEQYF.

There are a few counts of this clone. The J gene is TRBJ2-3, the V gene TRBV4-3; 15 nucleotides line up with TRBD2. This CDR3 is 18 amino acids long. J lost 3 bases, V lost 2 bases, and 6 bases had no gene match. Per germline, CDR1 LGHNA and CDR2 YSLEER. The CDR3, as DNA: TGCGCCAGCAGCCAAACTGGGACTAGCGGGAGGAGGACAGATACGCAGTATTTT. It translates to CASSQTGTSGRRTDTQYF.

This chain links TRBV28 with TRBJ1-2, with 10 positions matching TRBD1. With 8 bases clipped from V and 3 bases from J, the junction kept 9 bases outside the gene matches. Germline lookup yields CDR1 MDHEN and CDR2 SYDVKM. This CDR3 has 15 amino acids. Here the CDR3 reads CASFDGTGAHYGYTF. The CDR3 DNA sequence: TGTGCCAGCTTCGATGGGACAGGGGCTCACTATGGCTACACCTTC.

The rearrangement joins TRBV7-8 to TRBJ1-6, with a weak D call TRBD1 (6 bases). The CDR3 is 15 residues long. Germline lookup yields CDR1 SGHVS and CDR2 FQNEAQ. V lost 5 bases and J lost 8, with 16 bases in between. As DNA, the CDR3 is TGTGCCAGCAGCCCCGCGGCGACAGGCTATTCACCCCTCCACTTT. Translation: CASSPAATGYSPLHF.

V and J are TRBV28 and TRBJ1-2; the match to TRBD1 covers 7 bases. This CDR3 has 14 amino acids. The trim removed 5 bases at V and 3 bases at J, leaving 6 bases unmatched. Germline assignment: CDR1 MDHEN and CDR2 SYDVKM. The CDR3 reads CASSPPTGYYGYTF. The CDR3 DNA is TGTGCCAGCAGTCCACCGACAGGGTACTATGGCTACACCTTC.

The chain has TRBV5-5 and TRBJ2-7, with 8 bases lining up with TRBD1. Trimming cost V 1 base and J 2 bases; bases outside gene matches: 14. The germline V gene has CDR1 SGHKS and CDR2 YYEKEE (reference sequence). The CDR3 has 18 residues. This chain's CDR3 is CASSLHGTGPSLTYEQYF. In DNA, the CDR3 is TGTGCCAGCAGCTTGCATGGGACAGGTCCCTCCCTGACCTACGAGCAGTACTTC.

This chain connects TRBV6-6 to TRBJ1-5, with a tentative D call TRBD1 (5 bases). The CDR3 is 15 residues long. From germline, CDR1 is MNHNY and CDR2 SVGAGI (reference sequence). The V and J ends lost 4 bases and 3 bases respectively, with 13 bases between them. In DNA form, the CDR3 reads TGTGCCAGCAGTTTTCTTGGAGGGGACAATCAGCCCCAGCATTTT. Its translation is CASSFLGGDNQPQHF.

This chain uses TRBV2 with TRBJ2-7; maybe TRBD1 (6 bases). The CDR3 consists of 13 residues. The germline V gene encodes CDR1 SNHLY and CDR2 FYNNEI. V shed 7 bases and J shed 5 bases, with 15 bases lying between them. The DNA for the CDR3 is TGTGCCAGCAACAATGACAGGACCGACGAGCAGTACTTC. It encodes CASNNDRTDEQYF.

This chain links TRBV5-4 with TRBJ2-3, with 8 bases fitting TRBD2. CDR1 is SGHNT, CDR2 YYREEE, per germline (reference sequence). CDR3 length: 18 residues. The J segment lost 1 base and the V segment lost 3 bases, leaving 13 bases of the junction unmatched. In nucleotides, the CDR3 is TGTGCCAGCAGCTCTTCCGGGACTAGTGTACGAGGCACAGATACGCAGTATTTT. Encoded protein: CASSSSGTSVRGTDTQYF.

V and J are TRBV5-5 and TRBJ2-1; a weak D match, TRBD1 (6 bases). This CDR3 spans 14 amino acids. V shed 0 bases and J shed 4 bases, with 8 bases lying between them. The germline V gene encodes CDR1 SGHKS and CDR2 YYEKEE (reference sequence). CDR3 DNA: TGTGCCAGCAGCTTGGGGACAGTGTACAATGAGCAGTTCTTC. It specifies CASSLGTVYNEQFF.

This clone was recorded only once. This rearrangement joins TRBV10-2 to TRBJ2-7; a possible D gene is TRBD2 (6 bases). The V and J ends lost 6 bases and 4 bases respectively, with 13 bases between them. The CDR3 has 13 amino acids. Germline V CDR1 and CDR2: WSHSY, SAAADI. The CDR3 sequence: CASRVAEGYEQYF. CDR3 coding DNA: TGCGCCAGCAGGGTGGCGGAGGGTTACGAGCAGTACTTC.

This chain connects TRBV5-1 to TRBJ2-7; the match to TRBD1 covers 9 bases. The CDR3 sequence is 15 residues long. Germline V gene lookup returns CDR1 SGHRS and CDR2 YFSETQ. V dropped 4 bases and J dropped 5; count of bases not matched to a gene: 10. CDR3 sequence: CASSRGDRVLNEQYF. The CDR3 nucleotides read TGCGCCAGCAGCCGGGGGGACAGGGTATTAAACGAGCAGTACTTC.

The rearrangement links TRBV7-2 to TRBJ2-5; D unresolved. The CDR3 spans 13 residues. Trimming took 2 bases from V and 1 from J, leaving 5 bases between them. The V gene's germline CDR1 is SGHTA and CDR2 FQGNSA. The CDR3 coding sequence is TGTGCCAGCAGCTTATGGGCCCAAGAGACCCAGTACTTC. This codes for CASSLWAQETQYF.

In its sample, this clone was seen once. The rearrangement joins TRBV5-4 to TRBJ2-1; TRBD2 matches at 9 bases. The trim removed 4 bases at V and 9 bases at J, leaving 14 bases unmatched. This CDR3 has 16 residues. CDR1 is SGHNT and CDR2 is YYREEE in the germline V gene (reference sequence). The CDR3 region is CASSPIAGDNKGEQFF. The CDR3 DNA is TGTGCCAGCAGCCCTATAGCGGGGGACAACAAGGGTGAGCAGTTCTTC.

The rearrangement uses TRBV6-5 and TRBJ2-2; D gene uncertain. The germline gives CDR1 MNHEY, CDR2 SVGAGI. The CDR3 covers 15 residues. Trimming cost V 7 bases and J 2 bases, with 14 bases left between them. CDR3 residues: CASMVRPRNTGELFF. DNA of the CDR3: TGTGCCAGCATGGTTAGGCCTAGAAACACCGGGGAGCTGTTTTTT.

The chain employs TRBV25-1 and TRBJ1-2; 12 bases align to TRBD1. CDR3 length: 14 residues. V gave up 8 bases and J gave up 6 bases; unmatched junction bases: 7. Germline values: CDR1 MGHDK, CDR2 SYGVNS. The DNA for the CDR3 is TGTGCCAGCTGGGGACAGGGGGCGTACAATGGCTACACCTTC. Translated: CASWGQGAYNGYTF.

This clone was observed a few times. V gene TRBV13 combines with J gene TRBJ1-1; TRBD1 matches 10 bases. J lost 5 bases, V lost 5 bases, and 8 bases had no gene match. CDR3 size: 15 residues. CDR1 PRHDT and CDR2 FYEKMQ come from the germline V gene (reference sequence). CDR3: CASSPPGQGGTEAFF. CDR3 nucleotide sequence: TGTGCCAGCAGCCCCCCTGGACAGGGGGGGACTGAAGCTTTCTTT.

The chain employs TRBV15 and TRBJ2-5, with D tentatively TRBD1 (6 bases). The length of the CDR3 is 15 residues. Trimming pared 0 bases from V and 2 bases from J, leaving 10 bases between. Germline values: CDR1 LNHNV, CDR2 YYDKDF (reference sequence). The CDR3: CATSRELGAQETQYF. CDR3 bases: TGTGCCACCAGCAGAGAGTTGGGGGCTCAAGAGACCCAGTACTTC.

The chain carries TRBV5-1 and TRBJ2-5, with TRBD1 matching over 7 bases. The CDR3 contains 16 residues. CDR1 is SGHRS and CDR2 is YFSETQ in the germline V gene. V lost 3 bases, J lost 5 bases, and 13 bases stayed unmatched. CDR3 bases: TGCGCCAGCAGCTACAACTTCGGACAGGCTGGGGAGACCCAGTACTTC. Residues: CASSYNFGQAGETQYF.

This sequence joins TRBV2 and TRBJ1-5; D is unclear. The CDR3 consists of 12 residues. Trimming removed 5 bases from V and 9 bases from J, with 11 bases in between. Germline V gives CDR1 SNHLY, CDR2 FYNNEI. The CDR3, as DNA: TGTGCCAGCAGTTTGAGCGGTCGGCCCCAGCATTTT. It translates to CASSLSGRPQHF.